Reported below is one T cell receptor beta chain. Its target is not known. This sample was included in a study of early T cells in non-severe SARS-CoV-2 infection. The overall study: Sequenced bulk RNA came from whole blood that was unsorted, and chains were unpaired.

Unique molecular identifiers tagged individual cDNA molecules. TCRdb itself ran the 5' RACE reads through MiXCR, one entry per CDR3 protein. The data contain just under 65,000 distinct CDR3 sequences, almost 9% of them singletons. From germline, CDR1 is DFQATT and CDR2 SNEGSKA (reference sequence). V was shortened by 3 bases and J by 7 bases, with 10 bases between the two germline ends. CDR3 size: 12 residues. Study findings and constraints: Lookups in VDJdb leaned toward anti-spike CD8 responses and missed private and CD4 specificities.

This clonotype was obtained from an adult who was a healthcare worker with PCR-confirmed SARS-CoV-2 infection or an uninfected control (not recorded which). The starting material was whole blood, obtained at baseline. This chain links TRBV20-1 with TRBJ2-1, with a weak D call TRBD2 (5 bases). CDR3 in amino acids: CSARIARNEQFF. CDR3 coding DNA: TGCAGTGCTAGGATAGCGAGGAATGAGCAGTTCTTC.